The T cell receptor beta chain described here comes from a study of blood T cell repertoires in COVID-19 (dated by TCRdb to the early 2020s). Regarding the research as a whole: Collaborator samples came from the United States, Italy and Spain and covered acute and convalescent phases of COVID-19. Deeply sampled blood TCRbeta repertoires from subjects exposed to, actively infected with, or recovered from COVID-19 were included in the dataset. Nearly every sample came with metadata listing a de-identified subject ID, COVID-19 status, age in years and sex. Where HLA class I and class II types were available, the types were taken from metadata supplied by the sample provider, not from assay-based typing. The samples were drawn from two sources: the first 160 participants of the ongoing ImmuneRACE study, and approximately 1,300 subjects contributed by 6 global collaborators. The material from the prospective study consisted of cDNA or gDNA derived from T cells, B-cell-depleted T cells, or PBMCs. The repertoires were released in a freely available public database intended as a resource for research on the immune response to SARS-CoV-2.

Taken from cysteine to phenylalanine, the CDR3 has 16 residues. The sequence is cut down to CDR3 DNA, 48 bases in frame from base 1. Per the germline V gene, MGHRA is the CDR1 and YSYEKL is the CDR2. Trimming takes 2 bases from V and 1 base from J, and the germline ends sit 12 bases apart. General findings and caveats noted by the study authors: How much clinical and demographic metadata was included differed by source and by participant, and the metadata was provided uncurated.

The immunoSEQ Assay, a bias-controlled multiplex PCR, was used to amplify TCRbeta CDR3 regions from genomic DNA. Under the source paper's analysis protocol: Within the assay, amplification of reference gene primers was used to estimate how many nucleated cells each sample contained. To quantify the absolute abundance of each unique TCRbeta CDR3 rearrangement, sequence reads were collapsed and filtered. For each sample, productive Simpson clonality was calculated as the square root of Simpson's diversity index over productive rearrangements. The table was pulled from immuneACCESS by TCRdb, which kept in-frame rearrangements only. Such tables lose some clones; where checked, under half of the loss comes from unresolved V genes, and the rest has no known cause. V and J calls plus clone size are reproduced from that table; the DNA served to infer D and trimming. The sample yields 200,000 to 300,000 clones; more than 85% were counted once. More than 4.5% of the sample rests with the top ten.

One collaborating source in Seattle enrolled patients during active infection and followed them longitudinally through the course of disease. The collaborating institutions used their own protocols to collect whole blood in K2EDTA tubes. For TCRbeta analysis, collaborators shipped samples in one of three forms: frozen whole blood, isolated PBMCs, or DNA extracted from either of those sample types. A remark on this clone: Its antigen is currently not known. Base quality data are lacking; no much larger clone is found one base away.

The rearranged chain carries TRBV4-1 and TRBJ1-5; the D segment could be TRBD1, given 6 matching bases. Sequencing was carried out using peripheral blood. The sequence was obtained from a woman aged 55-69 years with COVID-19, enrolled during active disease. The bases are TGCGCCAGCAGCCAAACTCCAGGGGAGAGCAATCAGCCCCAGCATTTT. Its protein product is CASSQTPGESNQPQHF.